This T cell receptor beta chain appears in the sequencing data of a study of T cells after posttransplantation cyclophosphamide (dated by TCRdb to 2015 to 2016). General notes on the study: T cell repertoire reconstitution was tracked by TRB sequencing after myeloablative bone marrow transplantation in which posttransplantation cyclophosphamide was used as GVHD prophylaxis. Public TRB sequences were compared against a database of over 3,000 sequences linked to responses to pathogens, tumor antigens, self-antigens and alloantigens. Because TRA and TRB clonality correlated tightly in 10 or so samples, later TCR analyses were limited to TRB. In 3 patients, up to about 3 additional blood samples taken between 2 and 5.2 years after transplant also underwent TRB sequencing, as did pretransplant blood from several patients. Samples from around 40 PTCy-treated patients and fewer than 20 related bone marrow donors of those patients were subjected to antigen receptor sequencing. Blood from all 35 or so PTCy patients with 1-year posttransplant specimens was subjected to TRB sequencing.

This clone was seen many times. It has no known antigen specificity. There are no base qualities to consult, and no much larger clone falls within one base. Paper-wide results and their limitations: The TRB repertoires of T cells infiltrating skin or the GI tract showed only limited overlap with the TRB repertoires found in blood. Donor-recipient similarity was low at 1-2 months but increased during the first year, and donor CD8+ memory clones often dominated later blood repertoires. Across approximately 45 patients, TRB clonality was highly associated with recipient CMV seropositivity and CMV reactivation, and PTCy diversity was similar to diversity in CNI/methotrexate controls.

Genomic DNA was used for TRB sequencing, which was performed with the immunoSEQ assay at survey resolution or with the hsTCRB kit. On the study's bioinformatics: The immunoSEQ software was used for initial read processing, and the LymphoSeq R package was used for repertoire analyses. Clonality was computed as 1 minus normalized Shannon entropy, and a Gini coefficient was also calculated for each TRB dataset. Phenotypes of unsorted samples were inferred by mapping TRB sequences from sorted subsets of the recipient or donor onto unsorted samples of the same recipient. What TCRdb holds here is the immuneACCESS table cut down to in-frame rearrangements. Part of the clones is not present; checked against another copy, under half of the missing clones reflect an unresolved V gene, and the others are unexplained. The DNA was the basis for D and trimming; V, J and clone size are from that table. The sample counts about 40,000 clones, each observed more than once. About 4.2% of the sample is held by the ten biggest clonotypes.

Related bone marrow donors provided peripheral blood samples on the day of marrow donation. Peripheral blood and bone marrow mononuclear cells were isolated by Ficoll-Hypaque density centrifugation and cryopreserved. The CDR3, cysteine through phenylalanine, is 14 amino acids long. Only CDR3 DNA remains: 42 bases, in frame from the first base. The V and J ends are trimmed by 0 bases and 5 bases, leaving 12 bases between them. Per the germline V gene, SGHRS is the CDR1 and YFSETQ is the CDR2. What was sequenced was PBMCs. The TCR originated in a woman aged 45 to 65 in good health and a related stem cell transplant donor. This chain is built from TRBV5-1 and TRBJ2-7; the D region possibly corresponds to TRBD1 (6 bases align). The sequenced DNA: TGCGCCAGCAGCTTGGGACAGGTAGACAACGAGCAGTACTTC. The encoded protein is CASSLGQVDNEQYF.